Shown below are 17 T cell receptor beta chains from a single sample sequenced in a study of blood T cells in healthy people across ages. Through a sample-barcoded 5' primer and a J-beta primer mix, a second PCR was run for roughly 6 to 11 cycles. TCRdb reprocessed the 5' RACE reads with MiXCR, giving one entry per CDR3 protein. The sample contains more than 800,000 distinct CDR3 sequences, about 30% of which appear only once. The source material was blood. These receptors were collected from a woman aged 80 or older in good health.

The rearrangement links TRBV20-1 to TRBJ2-7, with D perhaps matching TRBD2 (7 bases). CDR1 is DFQATT and CDR2 is SNEGSKA in the germline V gene (reference sequence). Trimming pared 3 bases from V and 10 bases from J, leaving 28 bases between. This CDR3 comprises 16 residues. CDR3 loop: CSASRDRRGGREAQYF. DNA for the CDR3: TGCAGTGCTAGCCGGGACCGGAGGGGGGGAAGAGAGGCCCAGTACTTC.

At least ten counts were recorded for this clonotype. V is TRBV20-1 and J is TRBJ2-1; 8 bases match TRBD2. With 6 bases clipped from V and 6 bases from J, the junction kept 13 bases outside the gene matches. Looked up from germline, CDR1 is DFQATT and CDR2 is SNEGSKA (reference sequence). The CDR3 length is 15 residues. CDR3: CSASHGGAVSNEQFF. The CDR3 nucleotides are TGCAGTGCAAGCCACGGGGGGGCCGTTTCCAATGAGCAGTTCTTC.

As for this clonotype: A much larger clone is a single base away; this may be a read error. This chain uses TRBV10-3 with TRBJ1-2, with D perhaps TRBD1 (5 bases). CDR1 ENHRY and CDR2 SYGVKD come from the germline V gene. The CDR3 is 13 amino acids. This CDR3 reads CTISAGKPDGYTF. In nucleotides, the CDR3 is TGTACCATCAGTGCAGGGAAGCCCGATGGCTACACCTTC.

This clonotype is a singleton in its sample. In DNA, the CDR3 is TGTGCCACCTCCGCCGCGACTATCCACGAGCAGTACTTC. Protein product: CATSAATIHEQYF. J is TRBJ2-7 and V is TRBV6-2 or TRBV6-3; a weak D match, TRBD2 (5 bases). This CDR3 spans 13 amino acids. Germline-derived CDR1 and CDR2 are MNHEY and SVGEGT. V was pared by 10 bases and J by 5 bases, with 18 bases between.

This clonotype was counted ten times or more. The rearrangement joins TRBV6-1 to TRBJ1-5; D gene unclear. This CDR3 has 15 residues. V shed 2 bases and J shed 1 base, with 9 bases lying between them. The germline V gene has CDR1 MNHNS and CDR2 SASEGT. CDR3 DNA sequence: TGTGCCAGCAGTGAACCCAGAGCAAGCAATCAGCCCCAGCATTTT. Residues: CASSEPRASNQPQHF.

This clonotype has a handful of counts. One junction end does not reproduce the germline sequence, and a read error may be involved. The gene calls are TRBV18 and TRBJ2-1; no clear D gene. This CDR3 spans 14 amino acids. Looked up from germline, CDR1 is KGHSH and CDR2 is LQKENI. CDR3: CANSPYRANNEQFF. The CDR3 DNA sequence: TGTGCCAACTCACCATACCGGGCAAACAATGAGCAGTTCTTC.

A word on this clonotype: This sequence may be a read error, since a much larger clone differs from it by one base. The chain recombines TRBV28 with TRBJ2-7; the D gene is possibly TRBD2 (7 bases). Trimming pared 4 bases from V and 2 bases from J, leaving 12 bases between. The germline CDR1 and CDR2 sequences are MDHEN and SYDVKM. CDR3 length: 14 residues. Here the CDR3 reads CASSWRGGPYEQYF. The CDR3 DNA reads TGTGCCAGCAGTTGGAGGGGGGGCCCCTACGAGCAGTACTTC.

This clonotype was detected ten times or more. This rearrangement joins TRBV7-9 to TRBJ2-7; TRBD1 might be the D (5 bases). Trimming removed 5 bases from V and 2 bases from J, with 13 bases in between. Germline V lookup: CDR1 SEHNR, CDR2 FQNEAQ (reference sequence). The CDR3 is 14 residues long. CDR3 bases: TGTGCCAGCAGCCTCCAGGGCGTTCCCTACGAGCAGTACTTC. Its translation: CASSLQGVPYEQYF.

Many counts were recorded for this clonotype. The chain couples TRBV7-9 to TRBJ2-3, with 8 bases fitting TRBD2. Looked up from germline, CDR1 is SEHNR and CDR2 is FQNEAQ (reference sequence). This CDR3 is built from 16 residues. V shed 1 base, J shed 0 bases, and the junction held 3 bases outside the gene matches. CDR3 protein: CASSLVAGPSTDTQYF. The CDR3 DNA reads TGTGCCAGCAGCTTAGTAGCGGGGCCTAGCACAGATACGCAGTATTTT.

This clonotype was detected ten times or more. This chain uses TRBV6-2 or TRBV6-3 with TRBJ2-1; 10 nucleotides align to TRBD2. The CDR3 is 16 amino acids. The junction had 14 bases not matched to a gene; V was cut back by 8 bases and J by 7 bases. Germline values: CDR1 MNHEY, CDR2 SVGEGT. The CDR3 region has the DNA TGTGCCAGCCTTCGGGCAGCGGGGGGGCAGTGGAATGAGCAGTTCTTC. This gives the protein CASLRAAGGQWNEQFF.

This clonotype was found many times. The rearrangement uses TRBV9 and TRBJ2-3; D not certain. Germline CDR1 and CDR2: SGDLS and YYNGEE. The CDR3 is 14 amino acids. Between the trimmed V and J ends, which lost 0 bases and 2 bases, there was a span of 7 bases. DNA of the CDR3: TGTGCCAGCAGCGTAGATGGCAACACAGATACGCAGTATTTT. Translation gives CASSVDGNTDTQYF.

This clonotype was detected only a few times. The chain links TRBV7-9 to TRBJ1-1; 8 nucleotides line up with TRBD1. The CDR3 totals 14 residues. Germline CDR1 SEHNR, CDR2 FQNEAQ (reference sequence). With V trimmed by 11 bases and J by 2 bases, 10 bases remained unmatched. CDR3 coding DNA: TGTGCCGCCTATACAGGGGGGGCAAACACTGAAGCTTTCTTT. Translation gives CAAYTGGANTEAFF.

This clonotype was detected only once. Possible read error: a much larger clone is one base away. The rearrangement uses TRBV7-2 and TRBJ2-4, with a tentative D call TRBD2 (5 bases). The germline CDR1 and CDR2 sequences are SGHTA and FQGNSA. The CDR3 has 13 residues. V was trimmed by 3 bases and J by 13 bases, leaving 16 bases between them. CDR3 region: CASSFREPHEQYF. CDR3 nucleotides: TGTGCCAGCAGCTTCCGGGAACCCCATGAGCAGTACTTC. The entire variable domain, with the rest obtained from reference TRBV7-2 and TRBJ2-4, is as follows: GAGVSQSPSNKVTEKGKDVELRCDPISGHTALYWYRQSLGQGLEFLIYFQGNSAPDKSGLPSDRFSAERTGGSVSTLTIQRTQQEDSAVYLCASSFREPHEQYFGAGTRLSVL.

The gene calls are TRBV6-5 and TRBJ1-4, with no clear D. V lost 2 bases to trimming and J lost 8 bases, with 15 bases between them. This CDR3 comprises 15 residues. Germline lookup yields CDR1 MNHEY and CDR2 SVGAGI. The CDR3 protein is CASSYARGGNEKLFF. Here the CDR3 DNA reads TGTGCCAGCAGTTACGCCCGGGGAGGAAACGAAAAACTGTTTTTT.

This clonotype was recorded only once. The rearrangement links TRBV5-1 to TRBJ2-3, with 11 positions matching TRBD2. Unmatched junction bases numbered 5, after V lost 6 bases and J lost 2 bases. The CDR3 is 15 amino acids. Germline lookup yields CDR1 SGHRS and CDR2 YFSETQ. CDR3 sequence: CASNPGLAATDTQYF. The CDR3 DNA sequence: TGCGCCAGCAACCCGGGACTAGCGGCCACAGATACGCAGTATTTT. The whole variable domain, filled in from reference TRBV5-1 and TRBJ2-3, reads KAGVTQTPRYLIKTRGQQVTLSCSPISGHRSVSWYQQTPGQGLQFLFEYFSETQRNKGNFPGRFSGRQFSNSRSEMNVSTLELGDSALYLCASNPGLAATDTQYFGPGTRLTVL.

The table lists this clonotype with many counts. The chain has TRBV25-1 and TRBJ2-5, with TRBD2 identical over 7 bases. Germline lookup yields CDR1 MGHDK and CDR2 SYGVNS. The CDR3 is 14 amino acids. V lost 6 bases, J lost 2 bases, and 6 bases stayed unmatched. The CDR3 DNA is TGTGCCAGCAGCCAAACTAGCGCTCAAGAGACCCAGTACTTC. Encoded protein: CASSQTSAQETQYF.

This clonotype was recorded a few times. This chain joins TRBV6-2 or TRBV6-3 and TRBJ1-5; D call uncertain. Trimming left V 0 bases short and J 2 bases short, with 11 bases between. The CDR3 sequence is 16 residues long. Per germline, CDR1 MNHEY and CDR2 SVGEGT. The CDR3 region is CASSYSEPWGNQPQHF. The CDR3 DNA is TGTGCCAGCAGTTACTCGGAGCCTTGGGGCAATCAGCCCCAGCATTTT.